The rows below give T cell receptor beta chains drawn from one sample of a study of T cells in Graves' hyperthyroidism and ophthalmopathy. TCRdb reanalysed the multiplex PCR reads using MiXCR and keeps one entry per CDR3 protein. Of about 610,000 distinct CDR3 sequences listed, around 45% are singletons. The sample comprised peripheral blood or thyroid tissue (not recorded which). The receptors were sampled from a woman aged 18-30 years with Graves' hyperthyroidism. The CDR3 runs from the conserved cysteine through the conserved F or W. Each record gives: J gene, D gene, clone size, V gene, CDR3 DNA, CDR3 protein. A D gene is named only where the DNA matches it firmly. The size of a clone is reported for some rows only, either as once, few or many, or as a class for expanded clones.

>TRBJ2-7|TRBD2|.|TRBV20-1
TGCAGTGCTAGGACCTCGGGCGGGAGGGCCTTCTACGAGCAGTACTTC
CSARTSGGRAFYEQYF
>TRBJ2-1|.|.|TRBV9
TGTGCCAGCAGCGTAGGACCCGGACCAAACAATGAGCAGTTCTTC
CASSVGPGPNNEQFF
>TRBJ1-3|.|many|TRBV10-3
TGTGCCATCAGTGTAGGGAGAAACGGAAACACCATATATTTT
CAISVGRNGNTIYF
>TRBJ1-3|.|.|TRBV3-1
TGTGCCAGCAGCCCGCGTTCCGGAAACACCATATATTTT
CASSPRSGNTIYF
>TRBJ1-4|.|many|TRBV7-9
TGTGCCAGCAGCCTATCACAGGGCTATAATGAAAAACTGTTTTTT
CASSLSQGYNEKLFF
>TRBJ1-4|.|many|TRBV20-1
TGCAGTGCTACCTCGTGGGCTTCCGAGGAAAAACTGTTTTTT
CSATSWASEEKLFF
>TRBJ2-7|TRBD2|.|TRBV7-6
TGTGCCAGCAGCCCGGGTCCTGCCGGGAGGGGCTGCGAGCAGTACTTC
CASSPGPAGRGCEQYF
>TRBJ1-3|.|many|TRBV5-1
TGCGCCAGCAGCCCCTGGGGAAACACCATATATTTT
CASSPWGNTIYF
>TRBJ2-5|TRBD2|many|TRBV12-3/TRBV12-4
TGTGCCAGCAGTCCTGATCGGGGACTAGCGAGGTACCAAGAGACCCAGTACTTC
CASSPDRGLARYQETQYF
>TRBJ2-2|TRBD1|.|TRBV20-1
TGCAGTGCTAGAAGGCAGGGGGCGAACACCGGGGAGCTGTTTTTT
CSARRQGANTGELFF
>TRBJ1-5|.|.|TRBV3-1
TGTGCCAGCAGCCAAGCTCCAGGTAGCAATCAGCCCCAGCATTTT
CASSQAPGSNQPQHF
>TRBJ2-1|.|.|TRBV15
TGTGCCACCAGCAGACAGTGGGAGCATGAGCAGTTCTTC
CATSRQWEHEQFF